Following are 11 T cell receptor beta chains from one sample sequenced in a study of T-cell memory formation after mild COVID-19. TCRdb processed the 5' RACE reads anew with MiXCR; each CDR3 protein has one entry. This sample yields 150,000 to 200,000 distinct CDR3 sequences, of which 13% are seen a single time; approximately 3.4% belongs to the top ten. Sequenced material: PBMCs or a T cell subset sorted from them (not recorded which). These receptors were obtained from a man aged 18 to 35 who had mild COVID-19 (a few samples of this study predate the infection). Cell type and time point are not known.

Only a few counts were recorded for this clonotype. This chain links TRBV12-3 or TRBV12-4 with TRBJ2-3, with TRBD2 identical over 9 bases. V was clipped by 4 bases and J by 0 bases; unmatched bases: 2. The CDR3 runs 15 residues. CDR3 coding DNA: TGTGCCAGCAGTTCCGGGACTAGCAGCACAGATACGCAGTATTTT. Protein sequence: CASSSGTSSTDTQYF.

The sample holds a few counts of this clonotype. This chain joins TRBV5-1 and TRBJ1-3; D is undetermined. The CDR3 has 14 residues. The V gene lost 2 bases and the J gene lost 1 base, with 7 bases spanning the gap. CDR1 and CDR2 from the germline V gene are SGHRS and YFSETQ. The CDR3 region has the DNA TGCGCCAGCAGCTTCACCGGATCTGGAAACACCATATATTTT. It encodes CASSFTGSGNTIYF. The full variable domain, with the rest looked up from reference TRBV5-1 and TRBJ1-3, is KAGVTQTPRYLIKTRGQQVTLSCSPISGHRSVSWYQQTPGQGLQFLFEYFSETQRNKGNFPGRFSGRQFSNSRSEMNVSTLELGDSALYLCASSFTGSGNTIYFGEGSWLTVV.

V and J are TRBV24-1 and TRBJ2-1, with D unresolved. Trimming pared 2 bases from V and 5 bases from J, leaving 9 bases between. The CDR3 length is 14 residues. The germline CDR1 and CDR2 sequences are KGHDR and SFDVKD. CDR3 in amino acids: CATSDSPENNEQFF. Written as DNA, the CDR3 is TGTGCCACCAGTGATTCCCCGGAGAACAATGAGCAGTTCTTC.

The rearrangement links TRBV5-1 to TRBJ2-1, with TRBD2 identical over 8 bases. Germline assignment: CDR1 SGHRS and CDR2 YFSETQ. The CDR3 sequence is 15 residues long. The ends lost 1 base at V and 0 bases at J; junction bases unmatched: 0. The CDR3, as DNA: TGCGCCAGCAGCTTGAGCGGGAGCTCCTACAATGAGCAGTTCTTC. It translates to CASSLSGSSYNEQFF.

The genes are TRBV20-1 and TRBJ2-3; 8 bases match TRBD2. The V segment lost 4 bases and the J segment 0 bases; nucleotides outside the gene matches: 6. The CDR3 length is 15 residues. Per germline, CDR1 DFQATT and CDR2 SNEGSKA (reference sequence). In DNA, the CDR3 is TGCAGTGCTATCGGGGGGGCCGCTAGCACAGATACGCAGTATTTT. Amino acid sequence: CSAIGGAASTDTQYF.

This clonotype turned up a few times. The rearrangement joins TRBV5-5 to TRBJ2-3; a weak D match, TRBD1 (6 bases). The CDR3 loop spans 17 amino acids. CDR1 is SGHKS, CDR2 YYEKEE, per germline (reference sequence). Deletions cut 0 bases from V and 0 bases from J, with 14 bases between. The CDR3 loop is CASSLGGQVLSTDTQYF. Written as DNA, the CDR3 is TGTGCCAGCAGCTTGGGGGGGCAGGTCCTTAGCACAGATACGCAGTATTTT.

The rearrangement links TRBV19 to TRBJ1-1, with D tentatively TRBD1 (6 bases). Trimming removed 6 bases from V and 0 bases from J, with 14 bases in between. The CDR3 covers 15 residues. Germline CDR1 LNHDA, CDR2 SQIVND (reference sequence). The CDR3 coding sequence is TGTGCCAGTAGCTTCGGGACATCCCTGAACACTGAAGCTTTCTTT. Translation: CASSFGTSLNTEAFF.

V usage is TRBV5-1 and J usage is TRBJ2-7; 14 bases fit TRBD2. This CDR3 comprises 17 residues. V trimming: 4 bases; J trimming: 2 bases; junction bases outside the gene matches: 8. Germline-derived CDR1 and CDR2 are SGHRS and YFSETQ. Written as DNA, the CDR3 is TGCGCCAGCAGCCCCGGGACTAGCGGGGGATACCCCTACGAGCAGTACTTC. It specifies CASSPGTSGGYPYEQYF.

This chain joins TRBV29-1 and TRBJ1-1; D perhaps matches TRBD1 (5 bases). Trimming took off 4 bases at V and 5 bases at J, with 20 bases between the two ends. Germline CDR1 reads SQVTM; CDR2 reads ANQGSEA. The CDR3 is made up of 15 amino acids. DNA of the CDR3: TGCAGCGTTGTAAGCCCTGGCCAGGGTGAAACTGAAGCTTTCTTT. Amino acids: CSVVSPGQGETEAFF.

The chain carries TRBV12-3 or TRBV12-4 and TRBJ1-3, with 10 bases that match TRBD1. The CDR3 is 16 residues long. Trimming cost V 5 bases and J 0 bases; bases outside gene matches: 4. The CDR3 region is CASSGTGDRSGNTIYF. The CDR3, as DNA: TGTGCCAGCAGTGGGACAGGGGACCGCTCTGGAAACACCATATATTTT.

The chain couples TRBV5-1 to TRBJ1-1, with unresolved D. This CDR3 is 14 amino acids long. Between the trimmed V and J ends, which lost 0 bases and 5 bases, there was a span of 11 bases. Germline CDR1 is SGHRS and CDR2 is YFSETQ. Here the CDR3 reads CASSLEAARTEAFF. CDR3 in DNA: TGCGCCAGCAGCTTGGAGGCTGCGCGGACTGAAGCTTTCTTT.